Listed below are T cell receptor beta chains from one sample, sequenced in a study of T cell responses to AZD1222 COVID-19 vaccine. Sequencing used immunoSEQ multiplex PCR; TCRdb keeps in-frame clones, though not all of them. This sample carries about 150,000 clones, roughly 87% of them seen once, and the ten largest clones take approximately 2.5%. The sample was peripheral blood, taken on day 0 of AZD1222 vaccination. These receptors were collected from an adult in good health. CDR3s include the opening cysteine and the closing phenylalanine or tryptophan. Fields, in order: J gene, V gene, D gene, clone size, CDR3 protein, CDR3 DNA. The D gene is left open where the match is weak. Expanded clones get a size class; other rows say once, few or many, or leave the size out.

J gene: TRBJ1-1; V gene: TRBV27; D gene: -; clone size: -; CDR3 protein: CASTPGVTAFF; CDR3 DNA: TGTGCCAGCACCCCCGGCGTTACAGCTTTCTTT
J gene: TRBJ2-1; V gene: TRBV6-5; D gene: TRBD2; clone size: -; CDR3 protein: CASRPSGGGGEQFF; CDR3 DNA: TGTGCCAGCAGACCGAGCGGGGGCGGGGGGGAGCAGTTCTTC
J gene: TRBJ1-1; V gene: TRBV2; D gene: -; clone size: -; CDR3 protein: CASSAQTTEAFF; CDR3 DNA: TGTGCCAGCAGTGCCCAGACCACTGAAGCTTTCTTT
J gene: TRBJ2-7; V gene: TRBV9; D gene: TRBD2; clone size: -; CDR3 protein: CASSVAGGRDEQYF; CDR3 DNA: TGTGCCAGCAGCGTCGCGGGAGGGCGTGACGAGCAGTACTTC
J gene: TRBJ2-7; V gene: TRBV6-5; D gene: -; clone size: -; CDR3 protein: CASSLGGGLIYEQYF; CDR3 DNA: TGTGCCAGCAGCCTAGGAGGAGGGTTGATCTACGAGCAGTACTTC
J gene: TRBJ2-7; V gene: TRBV5-8; D gene: -; clone size: -; CDR3 protein: CASSLYSPGTAIVYEQYF; CDR3 DNA: TGTGCCAGCAGCTTGTATAGTCCGGGAACAGCGATAGTCTACGAGCAGTACTTC
J gene: TRBJ1-1; V gene: TRBV6-4; D gene: -; clone size: -; CDR3 protein: CASSQGIGTEAFF; CDR3 DNA: TGTGCCAGCAGCCAGGGGATTGGCACTGAAGCTTTCTTT
J gene: TRBJ1-5; V gene: TRBV10-2; D gene: -; clone size: once; CDR3 protein: CATRGGALGEPQHF; CDR3 DNA: TGCGCCACCCGGGGGGGGGCGCTAGGAGAACCCCAGCATTTT
J gene: TRBJ1-2; V gene: TRBV29-1; D gene: -; clone size: -; CDR3 protein: CSVGQFGYTF; CDR3 DNA: TGCAGCGTTGGACAGTTTGGCTACACCTTC
J gene: TRBJ2-1; V gene: TRBV11-2; D gene: TRBD1; clone size: -; CDR3 protein: CASSIRGQGALNEQFF; CDR3 DNA: TGTGCCAGCAGCATACGCGGTCAGGGGGCGCTTAATGAGCAGTTCTTC
J gene: TRBJ2-7; V gene: TRBV4-1; D gene: -; clone size: -; CDR3 protein: CASSQEGANEQYF; CDR3 DNA: TGCGCCAGCAGCCAAGAGGGGGCGAACGAGCAGTACTTC
J gene: TRBJ2-1; V gene: TRBV27; D gene: -; clone size: -; CDR3 protein: CASSFSSPSEQFF; CDR3 DNA: TGTGCCAGCAGTTTCTCTTCACCCTCCGAGCAGTTCTTC
J gene: TRBJ2-1; V gene: TRBV2; D gene: TRBD1; clone size: -; CDR3 protein: CASSGAGRGPLIERFF; CDR3 DNA: TGTGCCAGCAGTGGGGCCGGCAGGGGGCCCTTAATCGAGCGGTTCTTC
J gene: TRBJ1-2; V gene: TRBV7-2; D gene: -; clone size: -; CDR3 protein: CASSSRQGSYGYTF; CDR3 DNA: TGTGCCAGCAGCTCGAGGCAGGGTAGCTATGGCTACACCTTC
J gene: TRBJ2-7; V gene: TRBV28; D gene: TRBD2; clone size: -; CDR3 protein: CASTPTSGSYEQYF; CDR3 DNA: TGTGCCAGCACCCCGACTAGCGGCTCCTACGAGCAGTACTTC